These 22 T cell receptor beta chains were all obtained from the same sample, sequenced in a study of T cell repertoires in cytomegalovirus infection. One entry per CDR3 protein results from TCRdb running MiXCR on the reads. Of some 920,000 distinct CDR3 sequences in the sample, approximately 33% are singletons; the top ten hold around 15%. Antigens for these TCRs are unknown. The sequenced sample was cultured CD8+ T cells from PBMCs, obtained from culture after CMV antigen stimulation. Every receptor here comes from a human donor in good health (CMV status not recorded). Some clones in this sample may be carry-over from other donors' samples.

The gene calls are TRBV7-9 and TRBJ1-2; 11 bases fit TRBD1. With V trimmed by 5 bases and J by 7 bases, 9 bases remained unmatched. This CDR3 has 15 amino acids. Germline V CDR1 and CDR2: SEHNR, FQNEAQ (reference sequence). The CDR3 reads CASSTGQGAKSGYTF. In DNA, the CDR3 is TGTGCCAGCAGCACAGGACAGGGGGCGAAGAGTGGCTACACCTTC.

This clonotype has only a few counts. The genes are TRBV19 and TRBJ1-2; D is possibly TRBD1 (6 bases). CDR1 LNHDA and CDR2 SQIVND come from the germline V gene (reference sequence). This CDR3 comprises 13 residues. Trimming left V 7 bases short and J 3 bases short, with 12 bases between. Here the CDR3 reads CASTDAGDYGYTF. As DNA, the CDR3 is TGTGCCAGTACCGACGCAGGGGACTATGGCTACACCTTC.

This clonotype has a handful of counts. The chain employs TRBV24-1 and TRBJ2-7; 9 bases align to TRBD1. Unmatched junction bases numbered 2, after V lost 3 bases and J lost 6 bases. The CDR3 is 13 residues long. In germline, CDR1 is KGHDR, CDR2 SFDVKD. DNA for the CDR3: TGTGCCACCAGTGATGGGACAGGGCCCGAGCAGTACTTC. The encoded protein is CATSDGTGPEQYF.

This clonotype has only a few counts. This chain uses TRBV5-1 with TRBJ1-2; D not resolved. This CDR3 comprises 14 residues. The V end lost 0 bases, the J end lost 3 bases, and 9 bases lay between the germline ends. Germline V gene sequence: CDR1 SGHRS, CDR2 YFSETQ. CDR3 sequence reads: CASSLVGEHYGYTF. The CDR3 nucleotides are TGCGCCAGCAGCTTGGTGGGAGAGCACTATGGCTACACCTTC. The full variable domain, in which reference TRBV5-1 and TRBJ1-2 provide the parts outside the CDR3, is KAGVTQTPRYLIKTRGQQVTLSCSPISGHRSVSWYQQTPGQGLQFLFEYFSETQRNKGNFPGRFSGRQFSNSRSEMNVSTLELGDSALYLCASSLVGEHYGYTFGSGTRLTVV.

This clonotype was seen many times. This chain uses TRBV7-2 with TRBJ2-1; 8 bases align to TRBD2. Germline V gives CDR1 SGHTA, CDR2 FQGNSA. The CDR3 consists of 14 residues. Losses at the gene ends were 4 bases for V and 7 bases for J; bases not matched to a gene: 6. This CDR3 is CASSSGGGWNEQFF. The CDR3 bases are TGTGCCAGCAGCTCCGGCGGGGGGTGGAATGAGCAGTTCTTC.

This clonotype was observed a handful of times. The chain has TRBV15 and TRBJ2-7; D may match TRBD1 or TRBD2 (7 bases each). This CDR3 has 14 residues. Deletions cut 0 bases from V and 6 bases from J, with 12 bases between. The germline V gene has CDR1 LNHNV and CDR2 YYDKDF (reference sequence). The CDR3 sequence: CATSRDRGGLEQYV. CDR3 DNA: TGTGCCACCAGCAGAGACAGGGGGGGGCTCGAGCAGTACGTC.

This clonotype came up many times. V usage is TRBV10-3 and J usage is TRBJ1-1, with D uncertain. V lost 5 bases and J 1 base, leaving 8 bases between the germline ends. The germline V gene encodes CDR1 ENHRY and CDR2 SYGVKD. This CDR3 spans 13 amino acids. The CDR3 DNA follows: TGTGCCATCAGTACTACAAAGAACACTGAAGCTTTCTTT. Amino acids: CAISTTKNTEAFF.

This clonotype was picked up many times. The chain employs TRBV9 and TRBJ1-2; a possible D gene is TRBD1 (5 bases). This CDR3 is built from 15 residues. V was trimmed by 4 bases and J by 0 bases, leaving 13 bases between them. Germline-derived CDR1 and CDR2 are SGDLS and YYNGEE. DNA of the CDR3: TGTGCCAGCAGCTTCCGACAGACTTCTAACTATGGCTACACCTTC. It translates to CASSFRQTSNYGYTF.

The J gene is TRBJ2-7, the V gene TRBV5-5, with a tentative D call TRBD2 (5 bases). This CDR3 comprises 14 residues. Germline lookup yields CDR1 SGHKS and CDR2 YYEKEE (reference sequence). The V gene lost 4 bases and the J gene lost 3 bases, with 14 bases spanning the gap. In DNA form, the CDR3 reads TGTGCCAGCAGCCTGAGCGAGGGTTTCTACGAGCAGTACGTC. Residues: CASSLSEGFYEQYV.

A remark on this clonotype: The limits of the CDR3 on the DNA are not certain, so only TCRdb's listed CDR3 is given. The chain joins TRBV7-6 to TRBJ2-7. Germline V lookup: CDR1 SGHVS, CDR2 FNYEAQ. The CDR3 is 13 residues long, ends included. This chain's CDR3 is CASSLTYFGEQYF.

This clonotype was picked up a small number of times. Here the CDR3 reads CASGSIRETQYF. The CDR3 nucleotides read TGTGCCTCCGGTTCAATTCGGGAGACCCAGTACTTC. The V and J genes are TRBV12-3 or TRBV12-4 and TRBJ2-5; D is ambiguous. The CDR3 is 12 amino acids. Trimming stripped 11 bases from V and 5 bases from J, with 15 bases between.

In this sample, this clonotype turned up a few times. The CDR3 DNA follows: TGTGCCAGCAGCGAGGGGAGGAGCGGGGGGCGCCGGACCCAGTACTTC. Translation gives CASSEGRSGGRRTQYF. The V and J genes are TRBV27 and TRBJ2-5; 9 positions agree with TRBD2. J was trimmed by 7 bases and V by 6 bases; bases with no gene match: 15. The CDR3 has 16 amino acids. The germline V gene has CDR1 MNHEY and CDR2 SMNVEV (reference sequence).

The chain is built from TRBV7-4 and TRBJ2-1, with 10 bases identical to TRBD2. CDR3 length equals 14 residues. V dropped 5 bases and J dropped 7; count of bases not matched to a gene: 5. CDR1 is SGHVT, CDR2 SQSDAQ, per germline. DNA for the CDR3: TGTGCCAGCAGCATTAGCGGGGGGTTTAATGAGCAGTTCTTC. Translated: CASSISGGFNEQFF.

In its sample, this clonotype was seen many times. The rearrangement links TRBV6-1 to TRBJ2-7, with D perhaps matching TRBD1 or TRBD2 (6 bases each). This CDR3 has 16 residues. The germline CDR1 and CDR2 sequences are MNHNS and SASEGT. V lost 6 bases and J lost 3, with 21 bases in between. The CDR3 sequence: CASRYPNRDSYYEQYF. The DNA for the CDR3 is TGTGCCAGCAGGTATCCAAACAGGGACTCCTACTACGAGCAGTACTTC.

The rearrangement uses TRBV14 and TRBJ1-2; D may be TRBD1 (5 bases). CDR3 length equals 11 residues. The germline V gene has CDR1 SGHDN and CDR2 FVKESK. Trimming stripped 3 bases from V and 7 bases from J, with 6 bases between. CDR3 nucleotides: TGTGCCAGCAGCCATGGGACTGGCTACACCTTC. Protein product: CASSHGTGYTF.

This chain joins TRBV5-4 and TRBJ2-7; D is possibly TRBD1 (6 bases). The V end was cut by 2 bases, the J end by 4 bases, with 13 bases between. This CDR3 spans 14 amino acids. CDR1 and CDR2 (germline): SGHNT, YYREEE (reference sequence). The CDR3 here is CASSFGGQLYEQYF. DNA for the CDR3: TGTGCCAGCAGCTTTGGTGGACAGTTATACGAGCAGTACTTC.

The sample holds a few counts of this clonotype. The chain joins TRBV19 to TRBJ1-2; 7 positions match TRBD1. This CDR3 contains 14 residues. V shed 7 bases and J 4 bases; nucleotides not matched to a gene: 9. Germline V CDR1 and CDR2: LNHDA, SQIVND (reference sequence). The CDR3 region is CASNLGTDVYGYTF. Here the CDR3 DNA reads TGTGCCAGTAATCTCGGGACAGACGTCTATGGCTACACCTTC. The variable domain in full, with the rest retrieved from reference TRBV19 and TRBJ1-2, is DGGITQSPKYLFRKEGQNVTLSCEQNLNHDAMYWYRQDPGQGLRLIYYSQIVNDFQKGDIAEGYSVSREKKESFPLTVTSAQKNPTAFYLCASNLGTDVYGYTFGSGTRLTVV.

This clonotype was found once. The J gene is TRBJ1-2, the V gene TRBV6-2 or TRBV6-3; a weak D match, TRBD1 (6 bases). V dropped 6 bases and J dropped 0 bases, with 17 bases sitting between them. The CDR3 runs to 16 residues. Germline V gene sequence: CDR1 MNHEY, CDR2 SVGEGT. The DNA for the CDR3 is TGTGCCAGCAGATTTCTTTCGACAGGCCCTAACTATGGCTACACCTTC. As protein: CASRFLSTGPNYGYTF.

The J gene is TRBJ2-4, the V gene TRBV7-6; D possibly matches TRBD1 or TRBD2 (5 bases each). The CDR3 is made up of 16 amino acids. Germline CDR1 and CDR2: SGHVS and FNYEAQ. Trimming removed 1 base from V and 1 base from J, with 11 bases in between. For the CDR3, the DNA is TGTGCCAGCAGCTTAGGATCGGGGCAGGCCAAAAACATTCAGTACTTC. Protein: CASSLGSGQAKNIQYF.

V usage is TRBV19 and J usage is TRBJ1-2; TRBD1 aligns across 11 bases. V trimming: 0 bases; J trimming: 2 bases; junction bases outside the gene matches: 14. The germline V gene encodes CDR1 LNHDA and CDR2 SQIVND (reference sequence). CDR3 length equals 20 residues. CDR3: CASSIDPKTGTGGRNYGYTF. CDR3 nucleotides: TGTGCCAGTAGTATAGATCCTAAAACCGGGACAGGGGGAAGGAACTATGGCTACACCTTC.

A word on this clonotype: At one boundary the junction diverges from the germline segment, which might be a read error. The CDR3 DNA follows: TGTGCCATCAGTGAGTGGGTACAATTGGACAGATCCGGGGCCAACGCCCTGACTTTC. This codes for CAISEWVQLDRSGANALTF. The chain employs TRBV10-3 and TRBJ2-6, with a tentative D call TRBD1 (6 bases). Germline V gene data show CDR1 as ENHRY and CDR2 as SYGVKD. CDR3 length equals 19 residues.

This chain uses TRBV6-5 with TRBJ2-6; D is unclear. Between the trimmed V and J ends, which lost 7 bases and 2 bases, there was a span of 9 bases. The germline V gene has CDR1 MNHEY and CDR2 SVGAGI. This CDR3 contains 14 residues. The CDR3 reads CASTPITGANVLTF. The DNA for the CDR3 is TGTGCCAGCACCCCGATAACTGGGGCCAACGTCCTGACTTTC.